These T cell receptor beta chains were read from a single sample in a study of T cells in Graves' hyperthyroidism and ophthalmopathy. TCRdb independently ran MiXCR on the multiplex PCR reads; one entry per CDR3 protein. The data hold about 290,000 distinct CDR3 sequences, with approximately 18% observed a single time. Sequenced material: blood. These receptors were obtained from a man aged 50 to 60 with Graves' ophthalmopathy. The CDR3 runs from the conserved cysteine through the conserved F or W. A D gene is named only where the DNA matches it firmly. Rows give clone size only sometimes, using once, few, many, or a class for an expanded clone.

cdr3_nt: TGCGCCAGCAGCTTGGGAGCAGAGGGGGGGACACAGAACTTC; cdr3_aa: CASSLGAEGGTQNF; v_call: TRBV5-1; d_call: -; j_call: TRBJ2-5; clone_size: -
cdr3_nt: TGCAGTGCTAGAGATGGGAGACGAAGTAATTCACCCCTCCACTTT; cdr3_aa: CSARDGRRSNSPLHF; v_call: TRBV20-1; d_call: -; j_call: TRBJ1-6; clone_size: few
cdr3_nt: TGCGCCAGCAGCTTGGAGGTTTCCGGTGAAGCTTTCTTT; cdr3_aa: CASSLEVSGEAFF; v_call: TRBV5-1; d_call: -; j_call: TRBJ1-1; clone_size: many
cdr3_nt: TGTGCCAGCAGTCGGACTAGCGGGAGTTGGACCTACGAGCAGTACTTC; cdr3_aa: CASSRTSGSWTYEQYF; v_call: TRBV7-3; d_call: TRBD2; j_call: TRBJ2-7; clone_size: few
cdr3_nt: TGTGCCAGCTCAACCAGAGGGCCAGACTACGAGCAGTACTTC; cdr3_aa: CASSTRGPDYEQYF; v_call: TRBV18; d_call: -; j_call: TRBJ2-7; clone_size: many
cdr3_nt: TGCGCCAGCAGCTTGGGAGGCCCCGGGGGGCCCCAGCATTTT; cdr3_aa: CASSLGGPGGPQHF; v_call: TRBV5-1; d_call: -; j_call: TRBJ1-5; clone_size: few
cdr3_nt: TGCAGCGTTGAAGCGGGGCCTGACAGGCCCGCCTACAATGAGCAGTTCTTC; cdr3_aa: CSVEAGPDRPAYNEQFF; v_call: TRBV29-1; d_call: -; j_call: TRBJ2-1; clone_size: -
cdr3_nt: TGTGCCAGCAGTTTAGTCGGGACTAGCGGGAGCTCAAATGAGCAGTTCTTC; cdr3_aa: CASSLVGTSGSSNEQFF; v_call: TRBV28; d_call: TRBD2; j_call: TRBJ2-1; clone_size: -
cdr3_nt: TGTGCCATTCTAGCGGGAGAGGGGGAGACCCAGTACTTC; cdr3_aa: CAILAGEGETQYF; v_call: TRBV12-3/TRBV12-4; d_call: TRBD2; j_call: TRBJ2-5; clone_size: -
cdr3_nt: TGTGCCAGCAGCGTAGAGTCAGGGGCAGGCGATGAGCAGTTCTTC; cdr3_aa: CASSVESGAGDEQFF; v_call: TRBV9; d_call: -; j_call: TRBJ2-1; clone_size: -
cdr3_nt: TGTGCCAGTACGGGACTAGCGGATAGGAATGAGCAGTTCTTC; cdr3_aa: CASTGLADRNEQFF; v_call: TRBV4-2; d_call: TRBD2; j_call: TRBJ2-1; clone_size: -
cdr3_nt: TGTGCCAGCTCGGGACAGGGGGGGCCTGGACAGCCCCAGCATTTT; cdr3_aa: CASSGQGGPGQPQHF; v_call: TRBV6-2/TRBV6-3; d_call: TRBD1; j_call: TRBJ1-5; clone_size: -
cdr3_nt: TGCGCCAGCAGCCAAGATCGAGACCTATCGACGCAGTTCTTC; cdr3_aa: CASSQDRDLSTQFF; v_call: TRBV4-1; d_call: -; j_call: TRBJ2-1; clone_size: few
cdr3_nt: TGTGCCAGCAGCCATTATAACAGGGCGGGCAATGAGCAGTTCTTC; cdr3_aa: CASSHYNRAGNEQFF; v_call: TRBV3-1; d_call: -; j_call: TRBJ2-1; clone_size: many
cdr3_nt: TGTGCCAGCAGCCAAGAAGTGGGGGACTATGGCTACACCTTC; cdr3_aa: CASSQEVGDYGYTF; v_call: TRBV4-2; d_call: -; j_call: TRBJ1-2; clone_size: -
cdr3_nt: TGCGCCAGCAGCTTGGGGACAGGGATCTCTGGCTACACCTTC; cdr3_aa: CASSLGTGISGYTF; v_call: TRBV5-1; d_call: TRBD1; j_call: TRBJ1-2; clone_size: many
cdr3_nt: TGTGCCAGCTCACCGCGACAAGGGGTCTACTACGAGCAGTACTTC; cdr3_aa: CASSPRQGVYYEQYF; v_call: TRBV18; d_call: -; j_call: TRBJ2-7; clone_size: many
cdr3_nt: TGTGCCAGCAGCGTAGAGGGGGGTCGTACGGGACCCGATATGGGTGAGCAGTTCTTC; cdr3_aa: CASSVEGGRTGPDMGEQFF; v_call: TRBV9; d_call: -; j_call: TRBJ2-1; clone_size: once
cdr3_nt: TGTGCCAGCAGTCGCGGGACTCAGCGGGGCTCCTACAATGAGCAGTTCTTC; cdr3_aa: CASSRGTQRGSYNEQFF; v_call: TRBV11-2; d_call: TRBD2; j_call: TRBJ2-1; clone_size: many
cdr3_nt: TGTGCCAGCATCCTGGTTGGGGATTCGGGCTATGGCTACACCTTC; cdr3_aa: CASILVGDSGYGYTF; v_call: TRBV13; d_call: -; j_call: TRBJ1-2; clone_size: -
cdr3_nt: TGTGCCAGCAGCTTATCGGTAGCGGGCCTCACAGATACGCAGTATTTT; cdr3_aa: CASSLSVAGLTDTQYF; v_call: TRBV11-2; d_call: TRBD2; j_call: TRBJ2-3; clone_size: medium-sized
cdr3_nt: TGTGCCAGCAGCCCCCGGACAGGGGTGGATGGCTACACCTTC; cdr3_aa: CASSPRTGVDGYTF; v_call: TRBV7-2; d_call: TRBD1; j_call: TRBJ1-2; clone_size: -
cdr3_nt: TGCGCCAGCAGCTTGGAACTGGGGCAGACTACTCCCTCTGGGGCCAACGTCCTGACTTTC; cdr3_aa: CASSLELGQTTPSGANVLTF; v_call: TRBV5-1; d_call: -; j_call: TRBJ2-6; clone_size: -
cdr3_nt: TGCGCCAGCAGCTCAGGGGATCTTAACTATGGCTACACCTTC; cdr3_aa: CASSSGDLNYGYTF; v_call: TRBV5-1; d_call: -; j_call: TRBJ1-2; clone_size: -
cdr3_nt: TGTGCCAGTAGTAAATTAGCGGGAGTGTTGGGCGAGCAGTACTTC; cdr3_aa: CASSKLAGVLGEQYF; v_call: TRBV19; d_call: TRBD2; j_call: TRBJ2-7; clone_size: -
cdr3_nt: TGTGCCAGCAATTATACGGCGGACAATAACTATGGCTACACCTTC; cdr3_aa: CASNYTADNNYGYTF; v_call: TRBV6-5; d_call: -; j_call: TRBJ1-2; clone_size: -
cdr3_nt: TGTGCCAGCACCACAAGGGGGGGGAAGGCTAACAATGAGCAGTTCTTC; cdr3_aa: CASTTRGGKANNEQFF; v_call: TRBV5-8; d_call: -; j_call: TRBJ2-1; clone_size: many
cdr3_nt: TGTGCCAGCAGTTTAAGAGGGGGCCACACAGATACGCAGTATTTT; cdr3_aa: CASSLRGGHTDTQYF; v_call: TRBV28; d_call: TRBD1; j_call: TRBJ2-3; clone_size: -
cdr3_nt: TGTGCCAGCAGCTCCGGACAGGCCACAGATACGCAGTATTTT; cdr3_aa: CASSSGQATDTQYF; v_call: TRBV7-9; d_call: TRBD1; j_call: TRBJ2-3; clone_size: many
cdr3_nt: TGTGCCACCTCCTCTAGTCCCTCTGGGGCCAACGTCCTGACTTTC; cdr3_aa: CATSSSPSGANVLTF; v_call: TRBV28; d_call: -; j_call: TRBJ2-6; clone_size: many
cdr3_nt: TGTGCCAGCAGCGCAGGGACTAGCAGGGAGACCCAGTACTTC; cdr3_aa: CASSAGTSRETQYF; v_call: TRBV9; d_call: TRBD2; j_call: TRBJ2-5; clone_size: -